The 31 T cell receptor beta chains reported below all come from one sample, sequenced in a study of blood T cell repertoires in COVID-19. Assay: immunoSEQ multiplex PCR; the TCRdb copy retains only in-frame clones and omits some. The sample has 360,000 or so clones; about 90% are singletons. The material sequenced was PBMCs or T cells enriched from blood (not recorded which). These receptors came from a woman younger than 45 who had recovered from COVID-19.

The chain uses TRBV6-2 or TRBV6-3 and TRBJ2-1; 11 nucleotides align to TRBD2. With V trimmed by 0 bases and J by 12 bases, 7 bases remained unmatched. CDR3 length: 15 residues. Germline CDR1 MNHEY, CDR2 SVGEGT. The CDR3 nucleotides read TGTGCCAGCAGTTACTCGATAGTAGCGGGGGGGACGCAGTTCTTC. Translated: CASSYSIVAGGTQFF.

The V gene is TRBV19, the J gene TRBJ2-4, with 8 nucleotides matching TRBD1. V lost 5 bases and J lost 7; bases outside the gene matches: 7. Germline V gives CDR1 LNHDA, CDR2 SQIVND (reference sequence). This CDR3 comprises 14 residues. In DNA, the CDR3 is TGTGCCAGTAGTCCCCTGGACAGGGATAACATTCAGTACTTC. It translates to CASSPLDRDNIQYF.

In its sample, this clone was seen many times. The chain carries TRBV12-5 and TRBJ2-3; no definite D call. This CDR3 is built from 17 residues. Trimming took off 1 base at V and 7 bases at J, with 21 bases between the two ends. The germline V gene encodes CDR1 LGHNT and CDR2 FRNRAP. The CDR3 region is CASGLGIGDTDGYTQYF. The CDR3 region has the DNA TGTGCTAGTGGTTTGGGGATTGGAGATACTGACGGGTATACGCAGTATTTT.

The rearrangement joins TRBV9 to TRBJ2-3; TRBD2 aligns across 13 bases. Germline assignment: CDR1 SGDLS and CDR2 YYNGEE. Trimming took 4 bases from V and 9 from J; bases not matched to a gene: 5. This CDR3 contains 14 residues. The CDR3 bases are TGTGCCAGCAGCTCGGGACTAGCGGGATACACGCAGTATTTT. Amino acid sequence: CASSSGLAGYTQYF.

The table lists this clone with a few counts. This chain connects TRBV4-2 to TRBJ2-3; weak D call: TRBD2 (5 bases). CDR1 and CDR2 from the germline V gene are LGHNA and YNFKEQ. The CDR3 runs to 16 residues. Trimming removed 0 bases at V and 7 bases at J, with 17 bases between. The CDR3 coding sequence is TGTGCCAGCAGCCAAGAACATGTGGCGGGTTTAAATACGCAGTATTTT. It encodes CASSQEHVAGLNTQYF.

Here the CDR3 reads CASSKDRGPPIYGEQYF. CDR3 nucleotides: TGTGCCAGCAGCAAAGACAGGGGGCCACCAATTTACGGCGAGCAGTACTTC. The chain recombines TRBV9 with TRBJ2-7; TRBD1 aligns across 10 bases. This CDR3 has 17 amino acids. Germline CDR1 is SGDLS and CDR2 is YYNGEE. V lost 4 bases to trimming and J lost 6 bases; unmatched junction nucleotides: 16.

V is TRBV16 and J is TRBJ1-6; 7 nucleotides align to TRBD1. J was trimmed by 6 bases and V by 2 bases; bases with no gene match: 7. Germline V lookup: CDR1 KGHSY, CDR2 FQNENV. The CDR3 loop spans 16 amino acids. CDR3 sequence reads: CASSQARGTGNSPLHF. For the CDR3, the DNA is TGTGCCAGCAGCCAAGCCAGGGGGACTGGTAATTCACCCCTCCACTTT.

This chain links TRBV30 with TRBJ1-1; D is undetermined. Germline loops: CDR1 GTSNPN, CDR2 SVGIG (reference sequence). There are 13 residues in the CDR3. Trimming took 3 bases from V and 5 from J, leaving 13 bases between them. The CDR3, as DNA: TGTGCCTGGAGCGGCGGGATAGGTACTGAAGCTTTCTTT. This codes for CAWSGGIGTEAFF.

V usage is TRBV4-1 and J usage is TRBJ1-6; no definite D call. The V gene lost 6 bases and the J gene lost 9 bases, with 9 bases spanning the gap. CDR1 is MGHRA and CDR2 is YSYEKL in the germline V gene. The CDR3 spans 12 residues. The chain's CDR3 is CASSLRGSPLHF. Here the CDR3 DNA reads TGCGCCAGCAGTCTCCGGGGTTCACCCCTCCACTTT.

CDR3 DNA sequence: TGTGCCAGTAGTATTTCTGGACTAGCGGGCCGGGATGAGCAGTTCTTC. Translation gives CASSISGLAGRDEQFF. The chain carries TRBV19 and TRBJ2-1; 11 bases agree with TRBD2. The CDR3 runs 16 residues. J lost 8 bases, V lost 3 bases, and 9 bases had no gene match. Germline CDR1 reads LNHDA; CDR2 reads SQIVND (reference sequence).

The V call is TRBV10-1, the J call TRBJ2-7, with 9 bases aligning to TRBD1. V lost 5 bases and J lost 4; bases outside the gene matches: 12. The CDR3 runs to 16 residues. The germline V gene has CDR1 WNHNN and CDR2 SYGVQD (reference sequence). The CDR3 loop reads CASSPFLGQGRYEQYF. In DNA form, the CDR3 reads TGCGCCAGCAGTCCCTTTCTGGGACAGGGAAGGTACGAGCAGTACTTC.

The CDR3 bases are TGTGCCAGCAGTCCCCGAGGTTACGAGCAGTACTTC. It encodes CASSPRGYEQYF. The gene calls are TRBV6-5 and TRBJ2-7; D uncertain. This CDR3 contains 12 residues. The germline V and J ends were trimmed by 5 bases and 4 bases, with 9 bases remaining between them. The V gene's germline CDR1 is MNHEY and CDR2 SVGAGI.

This clone was seen only a few times. The genes are TRBV7-9 and TRBJ2-7; 7 bases are shared with TRBD1. V was pared by 4 bases and J by 5 bases, with 5 bases of the junction left unmatched. The CDR3 has 13 amino acids. The germline V gene has CDR1 SEHNR and CDR2 FQNEAQ (reference sequence). CDR3 DNA sequence: TGTGCCAGCAGCTATACGCAGGGGGACGAGCAGTACTTC. Translated: CASSYTQGDEQYF.

This rearrangement joins TRBV27 to TRBJ1-2; D possibly corresponds to TRBD1 (5 bases). Trimming removed 1 base at V and 2 bases at J, with 14 bases between. The germline gives CDR1 MNHEY, CDR2 SMNVEV (reference sequence). The CDR3 consists of 16 residues. The CDR3: CASSLYMGGTNYGYTF. The CDR3 DNA follows: TGTGCCAGCAGTTTATATATGGGGGGGACCAACTATGGCTACACCTTC.

The J gene is TRBJ1-1, the V gene TRBV28; TRBD1 aligns across 8 bases. This CDR3 comprises 18 residues. Per germline, CDR1 MDHEN and CDR2 SYDVKM. V dropped 10 bases and J dropped 3; count of bases not matched to a gene: 22. CDR3 nucleotides: TGTGCCATCGGGAGCAGGAGATATCTTAAACAGGGGGACACTGAAGCTTTCTTT. Its protein product is CAIGSRRYLKQGDTEAFF. The variable domain in full, completed from reference TRBV28 and TRBJ1-1, reads DVKVTQSSRYLVKRTGEKVFLECVQDMDHENMFWYRQDPGLGLRLIYFSYDVKMKEKGDIPEGYSVSREKKERFSLILESASTNQTSMYLCAIGSRRYLKQGDTEAFFGQGTRLTVV.

This clone was observed a handful of times. The rearrangement joins TRBV2 to TRBJ1-1; D remains unclear. The ends were cut back, 8 bases at V and 11 bases at J, with 15 bases in the middle. Germline V gene data show CDR1 as SNHLY and CDR2 as FYNNEI. The CDR3 has 11 amino acids. CDR3 nucleotide sequence: TGTGCCAGCGGGCAGTTTGGTATGGCTTTCTTT. This gives the protein CASGQFGMAFF.

This chain connects TRBV30 to TRBJ1-2; 7 nucleotides match TRBD1. This CDR3 contains 12 residues. Trimming removed 1 base from V and 7 bases from J; junction bases left unmatched: 3. The germline gives CDR1 GTSNPN, CDR2 SVGIG (reference sequence). The CDR3 loop reads CAWSGGQLGYTF. The CDR3 DNA sequence: TGTGCCTGGAGTGGGGGACAGCTTGGCTACACCTTC.

The J gene is TRBJ2-1, the V gene TRBV30, with 7 bases that match TRBD1. Germline V lookup: CDR1 GTSNPN, CDR2 SVGIG (reference sequence). The length of the CDR3 is 12 residues. The V gene end was trimmed by 3 bases and the J gene end by 12 bases; junction bases not matched to a gene: 8. The CDR3 reads CAWRSRGLGQFF. CDR3 sequence (DNA): TGTGCCTGGAGATCGAGGGGGCTAGGGCAGTTCTTC.

The CDR3 nucleotides read TGTGCCAGCAGCTTGGTAGCGGGGGGGTACAATGAGCAGTTCTTC. Its translation is CASSLVAGGYNEQFF. V gene TRBV7-9 combines with J gene TRBJ2-1; 11 bases map to TRBD2. Losses at the gene ends were 3 bases for V and 4 bases for J; bases not matched to a gene: 2. This CDR3 has 15 amino acids. Germline V gives CDR1 SEHNR, CDR2 FQNEAQ (reference sequence).

The chain couples TRBV19 to TRBJ2-2, with 7 bases fitting TRBD2. This CDR3 comprises 15 residues. Germline-derived CDR1 and CDR2 are LNHDA and SQIVND (reference sequence). V dropped 1 base and J dropped 6; count of bases not matched to a gene: 5. The CDR3 DNA sequence: TGTGCCAGTAGTATAGTCGAGCGGGACTCCGGGGAGCTGTTTTTT. Translated: CASSIVERDSGELFF. Supplemented by reference TRBV19 and TRBJ2-2, the full variable domain reads DGGITQSPKYLFRKEGQNVTLSCEQNLNHDAMYWYRQDPGQGLRLIYYSQIVNDFQKGDIAEGYSVSREKKESFPLTVTSAQKNPTAFYLCASSIVERDSGELFFGEGSRLTVL.

The CDR3 reads CASRHREGNTIYF. The CDR3 DNA reads TGTGCCAGCCGACACAGAGAAGGAAACACCATATATTTT. The chain has TRBV6-5 and TRBJ1-3; no definite D call. The CDR3 has 13 amino acids. Germline values: CDR1 MNHEY, CDR2 SVGAGI. Trimming removed 8 bases from V and 4 bases from J, with 12 bases in between.

The sample holds one count of this clone. The V gene is TRBV18, the J gene TRBJ1-5; weak D call: TRBD1 (5 bases). Germline assignment: CDR1 KGHSH and CDR2 LQKENI. The CDR3 spans 15 residues. Trimming removed 6 bases from V and 0 bases from J, with 12 bases in between. The CDR3 sequence: CASSPDSNSNQPQHF. In DNA, the CDR3 is TGTGCCAGCTCTCCAGACAGTAATAGCAATCAGCCCCAGCATTTT.

This chain connects TRBV4-2 to TRBJ2-3, with a weak D call TRBD1 (6 bases). V was trimmed by 5 bases and J by 3 bases, leaving 15 bases between them. This CDR3 spans 15 amino acids. The germline gives CDR1 LGHNA, CDR2 YNFKEQ. CDR3 sequence: CASSSGTRATDTQYF. In DNA form, the CDR3 reads TGTGCCAGCAGCTCCGGGACACGCGCTACAGATACGCAGTATTTT.

The CDR3 here is CASSLGGAPQGREQYF. The CDR3 bases are TGTGCCAGCAGTTTAGGGGGGGCCCCCCAAGGTCGTGAGCAGTACTTC. The chain uses TRBV28 and TRBJ2-7; a weak D match, TRBD2 (7 bases). The germline V gene encodes CDR1 MDHEN and CDR2 SYDVKM. The CDR3 length is 16 residues. V shed 2 bases and J shed 7 bases, with 21 bases lying between them.

This chain links TRBV7-9 with TRBJ1-5, with unresolved D. The V and J ends lost 1 base and 9 bases respectively, with 10 bases between them. Per the germline V gene, CDR1 is SEHNR and CDR2 is FQNEAQ (reference sequence). The CDR3 runs to 13 residues. The CDR3 DNA reads as TGTGCCAGCAGCTTAGTGTCTGGAGGGCCCCAGCATTTT. Translated, it gives CASSLVSGGPQHF.

The rearrangement links TRBV5-8 to TRBJ2-7; D not resolved. Trimming took 1 base from V and 2 from J, leaving 7 bases between them. Germline V gene data show CDR1 as SGHTS and CDR2 as YDEGEE. The CDR3 is 13 residues long. The CDR3 loop is CASSLLQTYEQYF. The CDR3 DNA follows: TGTGCCAGCAGCTTGTTACAGACCTACGAGCAGTACTTC.

The chain uses TRBV10-1 and TRBJ2-2, with 7 bases aligning to TRBD1. This CDR3 contains 14 residues. Germline V gives CDR1 WNHNN, CDR2 SYGVQD (reference sequence). J lost 5 bases, V lost 6 bases, and 6 bases had no gene match. This chain's CDR3 is CASSEGAGTGELFF. CDR3 DNA sequence: TGCGCCAGCAGCGAGGGGGCTGGGACCGGGGAGCTGTTTTTT.

This chain uses TRBV12-3 or TRBV12-4 with TRBJ2-3; D call uncertain. V lost 5 bases to trimming and J lost 4 bases, with 4 bases between them. There are 11 residues in the CDR3. The DNA of the CDR3 is TGTGCCAGCAGTGCAGCAGATACGCAGTATTTT. This encodes CASSAADTQYF.

This chain links TRBV28 with TRBJ1-5; 7 bases map to TRBD1. The germline CDR1 and CDR2 sequences are MDHEN and SYDVKM. The length of the CDR3 is 14 residues. Trimming removed 6 bases from V and 7 bases from J; junction bases left unmatched: 9. CDR3 region: CASSRDRGRQPQHF. In DNA, the CDR3 is TGTGCCAGCAGCCGGGATAGGGGGCGACAGCCCCAGCATTTT.

The chain combines TRBV5-4 with TRBJ1-6; possible D gene TRBD1, 5 bases. V was cut by 3 bases and J by 5 bases, with 15 bases left in between. Germline V gene data show CDR1 as SGHNT and CDR2 as YYREEE (reference sequence). This CDR3 region has 16 residues. Here the CDR3 DNA reads TGTGCCAGCAGCTCGTTCCAGGGCCTTAATAATTCACCCCTCCACTTT. Protein product: CASSSFQGLNNSPLHF.

This clone came up a few times. The chain joins TRBV12-2 to TRBJ1-1. TRBV12-2 is termed a pseudogene. The length of the CDR3 is 13 residues. The CDR3 region is CASRLWRNTEAFF. The CDR3 DNA reads as TGTGCAAGTCGCTTATGGAGGAACACTGAAGCTTTCTTT.